One T cell receptor (beta chain) is described in this entry. This sample is part of a study of cytomegalovirus exposure and HLA in healthy donors. PCR primers comprised 60 Vbeta and 13 Jbeta primers. The data were produced by immunoSEQ multiplex PCR, yet TCRdb's version contains in-frame clones alone and is incomplete. The table shows some 140,000 clones, with 70% to 80% occurring only once. Sequencing input: PBMCs. The sequence came from a woman aged 50 to 65 in good health and CMV-seropositive.

The chain's CDR3 is CASSYTPGGPEDTQYF. In DNA form, the CDR3 reads TGTGCCAGCAGTTATACACCGGGGGGGCCGGAAGATACGCAGTATTTT. The genes are TRBV6-5 and TRBJ2-3; 8 bases map to TRBD2. CDR1 is MNHEY and CDR2 is SVGAGI in the germline V gene. The trim removed 3 bases at V and 5 bases at J, leaving 10 bases unmatched. CDR3 length equals 16 residues.